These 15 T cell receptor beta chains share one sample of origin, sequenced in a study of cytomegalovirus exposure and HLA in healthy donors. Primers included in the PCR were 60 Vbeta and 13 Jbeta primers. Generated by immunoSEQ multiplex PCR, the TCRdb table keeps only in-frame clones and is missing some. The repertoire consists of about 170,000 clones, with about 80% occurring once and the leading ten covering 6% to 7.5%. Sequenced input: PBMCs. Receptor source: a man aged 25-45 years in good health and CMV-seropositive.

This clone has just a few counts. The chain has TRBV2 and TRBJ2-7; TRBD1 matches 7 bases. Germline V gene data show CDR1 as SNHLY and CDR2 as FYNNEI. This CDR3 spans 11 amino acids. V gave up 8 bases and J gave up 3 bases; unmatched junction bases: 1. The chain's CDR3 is CASWTGYEQYF. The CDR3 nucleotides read TGTGCCAGCTGGACAGGCTACGAGCAGTACTTC.

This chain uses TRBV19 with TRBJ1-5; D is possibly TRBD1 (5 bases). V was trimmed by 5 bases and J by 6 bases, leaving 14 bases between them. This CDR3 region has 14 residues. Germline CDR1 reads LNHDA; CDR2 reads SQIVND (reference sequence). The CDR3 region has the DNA TGTGCCAGTAGTTCCTCGTGGGGGGGTCAGCCCCAGCATTTT. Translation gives CASSSSWGGQPQHF.

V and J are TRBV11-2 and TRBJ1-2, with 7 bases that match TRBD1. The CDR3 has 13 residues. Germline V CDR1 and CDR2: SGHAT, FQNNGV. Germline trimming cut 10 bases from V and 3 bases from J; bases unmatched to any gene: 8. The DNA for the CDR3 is TGTGCCACGACACAGGGGTACGACTATGGCTACACCTTC. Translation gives CATTQGYDYGYTF.

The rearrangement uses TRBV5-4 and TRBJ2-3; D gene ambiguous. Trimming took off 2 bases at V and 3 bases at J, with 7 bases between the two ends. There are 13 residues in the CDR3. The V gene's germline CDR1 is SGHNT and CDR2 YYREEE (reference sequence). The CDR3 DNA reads TGTGCCAGCAGCTTACCGGAGACAGATACGCAGTATTTT. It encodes CASSLPETDTQYF.

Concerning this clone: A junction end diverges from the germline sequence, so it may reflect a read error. The CDR3 loop reads CSSSLAGRSFYGYTF. In DNA form, the CDR3 reads TGTTCCAGCAGCTTAGCGGGCAGGTCGTTCTATGGCTACACCTTC. The J gene is TRBJ1-2, the V gene TRBV7-9; D unclear. CDR3 length equals 15 residues. Germline CDR1 reads SEHNR; CDR2 reads FQNEAQ (reference sequence).

CDR3 loop: CASSLPGSYNEQFF. As DNA, the CDR3 is TGCGCCAGCAGCTTGCCGGGTTCCTACAATGAGCAGTTCTTC. The rearrangement links TRBV5-1 to TRBJ2-1; D gene ambiguous. Germline CDR1 reads SGHRS; CDR2 reads YFSETQ. This CDR3 has 14 residues. Trimming left V 1 base short and J 1 base short, with 6 bases between.

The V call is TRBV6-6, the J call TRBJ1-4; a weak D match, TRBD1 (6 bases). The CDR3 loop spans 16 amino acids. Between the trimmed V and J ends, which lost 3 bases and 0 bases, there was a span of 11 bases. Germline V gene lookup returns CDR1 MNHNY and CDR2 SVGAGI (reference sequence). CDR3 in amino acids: CASSYGQKTTNEKLFF. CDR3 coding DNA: TGTGCCAGCAGTTATGGACAGAAAACAACTAATGAAAAACTGTTTTTT.

Here the CDR3 DNA reads TGTGCCAGTAGTTCCCCGAGACAGGGGGCGCAAGATACGCAGTATTTT. Encoded protein: CASSSPRQGAQDTQYF. This chain connects TRBV19 to TRBJ2-3, with 10 bases that match TRBD1. From germline, CDR1 is LNHDA and CDR2 SQIVND (reference sequence). CDR3 length: 16 residues. J gave up 5 bases and V 5 bases, and 10 bases lay outside the gene matches.

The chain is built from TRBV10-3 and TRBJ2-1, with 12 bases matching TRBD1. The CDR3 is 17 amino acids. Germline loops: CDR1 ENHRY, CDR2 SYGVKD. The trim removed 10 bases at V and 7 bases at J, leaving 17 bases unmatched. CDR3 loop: CATRDRGREGYGNEQFF. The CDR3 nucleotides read TGTGCCACCAGGGACAGGGGGCGAGAAGGGTACGGGAATGAGCAGTTCTTC.

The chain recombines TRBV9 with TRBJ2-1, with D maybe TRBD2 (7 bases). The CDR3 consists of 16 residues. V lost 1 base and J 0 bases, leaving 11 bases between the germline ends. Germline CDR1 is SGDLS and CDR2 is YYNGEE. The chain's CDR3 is CASSVRGGSSYNEQFF. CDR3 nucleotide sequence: TGTGCCAGCAGCGTAAGGGGGGGGAGCTCCTACAATGAGCAGTTCTTC.

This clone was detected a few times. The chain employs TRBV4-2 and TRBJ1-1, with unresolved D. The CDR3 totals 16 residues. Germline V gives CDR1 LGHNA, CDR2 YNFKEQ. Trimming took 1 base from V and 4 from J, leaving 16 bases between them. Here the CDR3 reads CASSQGRPGIGTEAFF. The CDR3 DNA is TGTGCCAGCAGCCAAGGAAGGCCAGGTATTGGCACTGAAGCTTTCTTT.

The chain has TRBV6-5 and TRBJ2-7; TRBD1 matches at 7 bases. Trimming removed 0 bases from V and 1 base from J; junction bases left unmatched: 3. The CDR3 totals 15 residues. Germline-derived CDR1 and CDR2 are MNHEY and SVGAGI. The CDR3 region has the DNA TGTGCCAGCAGTTACTCGAGGGACAGATCCTACGAGCAGTACTTC. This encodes CASSYSRDRSYEQYF.

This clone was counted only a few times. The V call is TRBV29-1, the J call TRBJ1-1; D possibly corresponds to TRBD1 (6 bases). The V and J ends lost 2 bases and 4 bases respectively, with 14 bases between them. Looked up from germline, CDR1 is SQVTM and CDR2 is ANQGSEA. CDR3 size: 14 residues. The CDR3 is CSVERGGSSTEAFF. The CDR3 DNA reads TGCAGCGTTGAAAGGGGGGGTTCGAGCACTGAAGCTTTCTTT.

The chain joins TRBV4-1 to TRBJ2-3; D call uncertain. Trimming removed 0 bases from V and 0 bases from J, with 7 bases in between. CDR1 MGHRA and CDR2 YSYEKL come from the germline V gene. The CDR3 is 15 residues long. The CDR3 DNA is TGCGCCAGCAGCCAAGATTTCCCTAGCACAGATACGCAGTATTTT. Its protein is CASSQDFPSTDTQYF.

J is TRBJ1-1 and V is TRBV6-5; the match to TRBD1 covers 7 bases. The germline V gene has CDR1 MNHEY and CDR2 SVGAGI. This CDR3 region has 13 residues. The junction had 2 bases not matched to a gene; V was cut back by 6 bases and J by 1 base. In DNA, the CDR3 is TGTGCCAGCAGGAACAGGGGGAACACTGAAGCTTTCTTT. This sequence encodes CASRNRGNTEAFF.